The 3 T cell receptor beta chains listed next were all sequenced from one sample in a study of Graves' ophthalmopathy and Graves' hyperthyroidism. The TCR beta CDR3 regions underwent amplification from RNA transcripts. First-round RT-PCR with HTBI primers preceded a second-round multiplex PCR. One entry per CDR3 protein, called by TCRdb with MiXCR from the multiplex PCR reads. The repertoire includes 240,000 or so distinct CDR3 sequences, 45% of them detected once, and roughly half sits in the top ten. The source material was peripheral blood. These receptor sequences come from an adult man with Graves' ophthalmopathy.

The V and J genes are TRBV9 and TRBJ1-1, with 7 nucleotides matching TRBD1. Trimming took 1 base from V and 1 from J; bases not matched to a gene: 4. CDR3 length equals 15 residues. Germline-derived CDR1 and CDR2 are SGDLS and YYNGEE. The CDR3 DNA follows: TGTGCCAGCAGCGTAACAGGGGAGGGGAACACTGAAGCTTTCTTT. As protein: CASSVTGEGNTEAFF.

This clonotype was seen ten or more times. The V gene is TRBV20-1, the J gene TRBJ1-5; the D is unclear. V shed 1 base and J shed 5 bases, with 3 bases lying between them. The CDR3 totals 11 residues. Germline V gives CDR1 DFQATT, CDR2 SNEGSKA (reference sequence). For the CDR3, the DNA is TGCAGTGCTAGAGCCGATCAGCCCCAGCATTTT. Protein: CSARADQPQHF.

The CDR3 DNA is TGCGCCAGCAGTAAGAACAGCCCAGATCAAGAGACCCAGTACTTC. Its protein product is CASSKNSPDQETQYF. The chain combines TRBV5-1 with TRBJ2-5; D uncertain. CDR1 and CDR2 from the germline V gene are SGHRS and YFSETQ. The CDR3 totals 15 residues. The germline V and J ends were trimmed by 5 bases and 2 bases, with 16 bases remaining between them.